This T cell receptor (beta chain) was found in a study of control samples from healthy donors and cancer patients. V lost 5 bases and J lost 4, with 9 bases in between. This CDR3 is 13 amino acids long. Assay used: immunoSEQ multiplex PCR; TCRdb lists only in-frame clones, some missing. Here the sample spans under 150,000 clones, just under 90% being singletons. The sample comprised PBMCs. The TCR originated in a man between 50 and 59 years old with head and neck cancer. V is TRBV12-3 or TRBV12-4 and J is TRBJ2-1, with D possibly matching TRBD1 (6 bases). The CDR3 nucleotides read TGTGCCAGCAGTCGACAGGCGTACAATGAGCAGTTCTTC. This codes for CASSRQAYNEQFF.